This entry lists 21 T cell receptor beta chains sequenced from one sample in a study of T cell responses to AZD1222 COVID-19 vaccine. TCRdb keeps only in-frame clones here, not all; method: immunoSEQ multiplex PCR. The top ten clones hold about 6% of a sample with about 84,000 clones, about 82% of them seen once. This material consisted of peripheral blood, taken 28 days after the second AZD1222 dose. These receptors were taken from an adult who received the AZD1222 COVID-19 vaccine.

V gene TRBV6-2 or TRBV6-3 combines with J gene TRBJ1-1; perhaps TRBD1 as D (6 bases). Looked up from germline, CDR1 is MNHEY and CDR2 is SVGEGT. The CDR3 contains 13 residues. Trimming shortened V by 5 bases and J by 6 bases, and 13 bases separated the two germline ends. The CDR3 region is CASSLLRGAEAFF. CDR3 nucleotide sequence: TGTGCCAGCAGTCTACTCAGGGGCGCTGAAGCTTTCTTT.

The chain couples TRBV5-1 to TRBJ2-6; D remains ambiguous. CDR3 length: 15 amino acids. V was trimmed by 7 bases and J by 4 bases, leaving 15 bases between them. The germline V gene encodes CDR1 SGHRS and CDR2 YFSETQ. The CDR3 sequence: CASEVGPSGANVLTF. Here the CDR3 DNA reads TGCGCCAGCGAGGTAGGTCCCTCGGGGGCCAACGTCCTGACTTTC.

The chain recombines TRBV4-1 with TRBJ2-3, with D uncertain. V lost 1 base and J lost 5, with 7 bases in between. The CDR3 contains 13 residues. Looked up from germline, CDR1 is MGHRA and CDR2 is YSYEKL. The CDR3 DNA reads as TGCGCCAGCAGCCAAGTACCCCGAGATACGCAGTATTTT. This sequence encodes CASSQVPRDTQYF.

This clone turned up a few times. In DNA form, the CDR3 reads TGTGCCAGCAGCTTAGCAGGCGTTCTAGCGGGATTTGGGTATTTT. Its protein is CASSLAGVLAGFGYF. The V and J genes are TRBV7-9 and TRBJ2-3, with 9 bases matching TRBD2. Germline V CDR1 and CDR2: SEHNR, FQNEAQ (reference sequence). J was trimmed by 14 bases and V by 0 bases; bases with no gene match: 12. The CDR3 has 15 residues.

The count of this clone is one. One end of the junction fails to match germline, which may point to a read error. The rearrangement joins TRBV5-1 to TRBJ1-2, with D possibly being TRBD1 (5 bases). CDR1 and CDR2 from the germline V gene are SGHRS and YFSETQ. CDR3 length equals 12 residues. This chain's CDR3 is CASSLGGSAESF. CDR3 nucleotide sequence: TGCGCCAGCAGCTTGGGGGGCAGCGCGGAATCCTTC.

The chain couples TRBV28 to TRBJ1-2; D may be TRBD1 (6 bases). V shed 6 bases and J shed 8 bases, with 16 bases lying between them. The CDR3 consists of 13 residues. Germline V gene sequence: CDR1 MDHEN, CDR2 SYDVKM. CDR3 coding DNA: TGTGCCAGCAGGTCAATGGGGGCGGGAGGCTACACCTTC. Its translation is CASRSMGAGGYTF.

The chain joins TRBV6-4 to TRBJ2-3; D may be TRBD2 (7 bases). The V end was cut by 2 bases, the J end by 7 bases, with 22 bases between. The CDR3 is 17 amino acids. Germline V CDR1 and CDR2: MRHNA, SNTAGT. CDR3 coding DNA: TGTGCCAGCAGTGACGGGCCCAGGGGCGGGGGAGCCAATACGCAGTATTTT. Its translation is CASSDGPRGGGANTQYF.

The rearrangement joins TRBV10-1 to TRBJ2-1; TRBD2 matches 8 bases. The ends lost 2 bases at V and 4 bases at J; junction bases unmatched: 4. This CDR3 is built from 15 residues. The germline CDR1 and CDR2 sequences are WNHNN and SYGVQD (reference sequence). CDR3 sequence: CASSERGGKYNEQFF. In DNA form, the CDR3 reads TGCGCCAGCAGTGAGCGGGGGGGCAAGTACAATGAGCAGTTCTTC.

This clone has only one observation. The chain recombines TRBV19 with TRBJ2-5; the match to TRBD1 covers 11 bases. The V gene's germline CDR1 is LNHDA and CDR2 SQIVND (reference sequence). The CDR3 contains 15 residues. J lost 1 base, V lost 4 bases, and 2 bases had no gene match. The CDR3 DNA reads TGTGCCAGTAGTAAGGACAGGGGGCTCCAAGAGACCCAGTACTTC. Its protein product is CASSKDRGLQETQYF.

The chain joins TRBV29-1 to TRBJ2-7; D may be TRBD2 (5 bases). Germline CDR1 is SQVTM and CDR2 is ANQGSEA. V lost 6 bases, J lost 6 bases, and 12 bases lay in between. CDR3 length equals 11 residues. CDR3 sequence (DNA): TGCAGCGTCCGGTCGGGGTCCGAGCAGTACTTC. Translated, it gives CSVRSGSEQYF.

The V gene is TRBV28, the J gene TRBJ1-2; the D is unclear. CDR1 and CDR2 from the germline V gene are MDHEN and SYDVKM. The CDR3 loop spans 15 amino acids. Trimming left V 6 bases short and J 1 base short, with 15 bases between. The CDR3 bases are TGTGCCAGCAGACCCTCTCGGGGAGTTAACTATGGCTACACCTTC. This sequence encodes CASRPSRGVNYGYTF.

This chain uses TRBV7-9 with TRBJ2-4; TRBD2 matches at 10 bases. The V and J ends lost 5 bases and 0 bases, in that order; junction bases with no gene match: 10. The CDR3 contains 18 residues. Germline assignment: CDR1 SEHNR and CDR2 FQNEAQ (reference sequence). The DNA for the CDR3 is TGTGCCAGCAGCCTCCCGCCCCGACTAGCGGGAGCCAAAAACATTCAGTACTTC. Protein: CASSLPPRLAGAKNIQYF. Full variable domain (rest looked up from reference TRBV7-9 and TRBJ2-4): DTGVSQNPRHKITKRGQNVTFRCDPISEHNRLYWYRQTLGQGPEFLTYFQNEAQLEKSRLLSDRFSAERPKGSFSTLEIQRTEQGDSAMYLCASSLPPRLAGAKNIQYFGAGTRLSVL.

This clone was found a few times. The chain combines TRBV11-1 with TRBJ1-4; 8 bases match TRBD1. J was trimmed by 5 bases and V by 3 bases; bases with no gene match: 5. In germline, CDR1 is SGHAT, CDR2 FQDESV (reference sequence). This CDR3 spans 15 amino acids. The CDR3 DNA reads TGTGCCAGCAGCTTCGGACAGGGAAGGAATGAAAAACTGTTTTTT. Residues: CASSFGQGRNEKLFF.

The V gene is TRBV19, the J gene TRBJ1-1; D gene unclear. Trimming removed 6 bases at V and 3 bases at J, with 11 bases between. CDR1 is LNHDA and CDR2 is SQIVND in the germline V gene (reference sequence). CDR3 length equals 13 residues. The CDR3 protein is CASRGSWDTEAFF. In nucleotides, the CDR3 is TGTGCCAGTAGAGGGTCCTGGGACACTGAAGCTTTCTTT.

This chain connects TRBV16 to TRBJ1-2; D possibly corresponds to TRBD1 (6 bases). CDR3 size: 13 residues. CDR1 and CDR2 (germline): KGHSY, FQNENV. With 8 bases removed from V and 9 bases from J, the gap between germline ends came to 19 bases. The CDR3 here is CASRTVVAERYTF. CDR3 DNA sequence: TGTGCCAGCCGGACAGTCGTGGCAGAGCGCTACACCTTC. Full variable domain (outside the CDR3, taken from reference TRBV16 and TRBJ1-2): GEEVAQTPKHLVRGEGQKAKLYCAPIKGHSYVFWYQQVLKNEFKFLISFQNENVFDETGMPKERFSAKCLPNSPCSLEIQATKLEDSAVYFCASRTVVAERYTFGSGTRLTVV.

The chain couples TRBV9 to TRBJ2-7; TRBD2 is a possible D gene (5 bases). Germline V gene sequence: CDR1 SGDLS, CDR2 YYNGEE. This CDR3 comprises 15 residues. V lost 1 base, J lost 3 bases, and 14 bases lay in between. The CDR3 protein is CASSVQERPNYEQYF. CDR3 in DNA: TGTGCCAGCAGCGTACAGGAGCGGCCCAACTACGAGCAGTACTTC.

In nucleotides, the CDR3 is TGTGCCAGCAGTGAAGGCGGGGGGGGAAACACCATATATTTT. Translated, it gives CASSEGGGGNTIYF. This chain uses TRBV6-1 with TRBJ1-3, with D possibly matching TRBD1 (5 bases). Trimming left V 1 base short and J 4 bases short, with 8 bases between. The CDR3 sequence is 14 residues long. Germline V gene lookup returns CDR1 MNHNS and CDR2 SASEGT.

As concerns this clone: One end of the junction is discordant with germline, which a read error may explain. The V gene is TRBV7-7, the J gene TRBJ2-1, with D perhaps matching TRBD1 (5 bases). The CDR3 runs to 15 residues. The germline V gene encodes CDR1 SSHAT and CDR2 FNYEAQ (reference sequence). CDR3 residues: CASSRKGLPVNEQFF. CDR3 sequence (DNA): TGTGCTAGCAGCCGAAAGGGGCTGCCGGTCAATGAGCAGTTCTTC.

This clone has more than one count but fewer than ten. This chain links TRBV19 with TRBJ2-7; possible D gene TRBD2, 6 bases. The germline V gene encodes CDR1 LNHDA and CDR2 SQIVND (reference sequence). The CDR3 consists of 14 residues. The V end lost 3 bases, the J end lost 6 bases, and 15 bases lay between the germline ends. The CDR3 is CASSITGAPREQYF. The CDR3 nucleotides are TGTGCCAGTAGTATCACGGGAGCCCCTCGCGAGCAGTACTTC.

The genes are TRBV7-3 and TRBJ2-6; no reliable D call. The CDR3 extends over 15 amino acids. The V gene's germline CDR1 is SGHTA and CDR2 FQGTGA. The ends were cut back, 4 bases at V and 0 bases at J, with 7 bases in the middle. The CDR3, as DNA: TGTGCCAGCAGCTCGCAGCCCTCTGGGGCCAACGTCCTGACTTTC. This sequence encodes CASSSQPSGANVLTF.

The chain joins TRBV11-2 to TRBJ2-1; no firm D call. Trimming shortened V by 4 bases and J by 5 bases, and 3 bases separated the two germline ends. The CDR3 consists of 11 residues. Germline CDR1 is SGHAT and CDR2 is FQNNGV. CDR3: CASSWHNEQFF. CDR3 nucleotides: TGTGCCAGCAGCTGGCACAATGAGCAGTTCTTC. Based on the CDR3 plus reference TRBV11-2 and TRBJ2-1, the full variable domain is EAGVAQSPRYKIIEKRQSVAFWCNPISGHATLYWYQQILGQGPKLLIQFQNNGVVDDSQLPKDRFSAERLKGVDSTLKIQPAKLEDSAVYLCASSWHNEQFFGPGTRLTVL.